One T cell receptor (beta chain) is described in this entry. This specimen comes from a study of blood T cell repertoires in COVID-19. Study-wide background: The United States, Italy and Spain supplied acute and convalescent COVID-19 samples.

The ends were cut back, 0 bases at V and 0 bases at J, with 12 bases in the middle. The germline gives CDR1 MNHEY, CDR2 SVGEGT. This CDR3 has 16 amino acids. Assay used: immunoSEQ multiplex PCR; TCRdb lists only in-frame clones, some missing. Of 110,000 to 150,000 clones in the sample, approximately 92% are singletons; the top ten hold around 3.3%. Input material: peripheral blood. The chain has TRBV6-2 or TRBV6-3 and TRBJ2-7; possibly TRBD2 for D (5 bases). The clonotype comes from a woman aged 55-69 years with active COVID-19. In nucleotides, the CDR3 is TGTGCCAGCAGTTACTCCGGGGTCATACCCTCCTACGAGCAGTACTTC. It translates to CASSYSGVIPSYEQYF.